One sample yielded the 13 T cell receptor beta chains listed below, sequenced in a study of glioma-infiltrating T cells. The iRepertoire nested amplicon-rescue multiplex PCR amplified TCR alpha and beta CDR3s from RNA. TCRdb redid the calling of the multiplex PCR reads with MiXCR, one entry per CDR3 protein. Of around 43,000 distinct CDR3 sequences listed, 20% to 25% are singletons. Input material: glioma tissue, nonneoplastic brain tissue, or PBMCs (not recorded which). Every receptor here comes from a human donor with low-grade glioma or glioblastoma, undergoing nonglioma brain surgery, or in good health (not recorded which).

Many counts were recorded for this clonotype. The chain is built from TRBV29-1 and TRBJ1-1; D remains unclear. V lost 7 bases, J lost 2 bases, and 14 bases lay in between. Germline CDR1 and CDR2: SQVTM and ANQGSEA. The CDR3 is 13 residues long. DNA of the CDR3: TGCAGCGCCCGAGGGCATACAAACACTGAAGCTTTCTTT. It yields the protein CSARGHTNTEAFF.

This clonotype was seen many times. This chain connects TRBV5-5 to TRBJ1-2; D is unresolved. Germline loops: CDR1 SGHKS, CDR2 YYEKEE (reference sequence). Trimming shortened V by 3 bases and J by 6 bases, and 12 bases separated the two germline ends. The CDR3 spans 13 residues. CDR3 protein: CASSSAGGDGYTF. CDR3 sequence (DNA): TGTGCCAGCAGCTCCGCCGGCGGAGATGGCTACACCTTC.

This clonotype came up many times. The CDR3 sequence is CSATILAGGRTDTQYF. The CDR3 coding sequence is TGCAGTGCGACAATATTAGCGGGAGGGAGGACAGATACGCAGTATTTT. The chain joins TRBV20-1 to TRBJ2-3, with 11 nucleotides matching TRBD2. The CDR3 has 16 residues. With V trimmed by 6 bases and J by 3 bases, 11 bases remained unmatched. Germline CDR1 reads DFQATT; CDR2 reads SNEGSKA (reference sequence).

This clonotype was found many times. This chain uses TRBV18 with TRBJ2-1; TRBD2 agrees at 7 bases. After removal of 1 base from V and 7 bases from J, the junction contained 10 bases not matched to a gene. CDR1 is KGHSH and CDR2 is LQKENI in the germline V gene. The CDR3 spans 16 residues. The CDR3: CASSPRELAGGNEQFF. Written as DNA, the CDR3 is TGTGCCAGCTCACCACGGGAACTAGCCGGGGGGAATGAGCAGTTCTTC.

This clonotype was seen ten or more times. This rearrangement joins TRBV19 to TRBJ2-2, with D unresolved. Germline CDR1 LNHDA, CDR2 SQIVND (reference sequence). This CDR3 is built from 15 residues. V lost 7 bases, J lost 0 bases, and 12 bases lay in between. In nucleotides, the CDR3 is TGTGCCAGTAAGCTGTTAGGGACGAACACCGGGGAGCTGTTTTTT. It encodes CASKLLGTNTGELFF.

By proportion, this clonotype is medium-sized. CDR3 in DNA: TGTGCCAGCACGGACAAGGGGGCGACGGACGAGCAGTACTTC. Translation gives CASTDKGATDEQYF. The chain combines TRBV6-1 with TRBJ2-7; the match to TRBD1 covers 7 bases. The CDR3 sequence is 14 residues long. V lost 7 bases, J lost 5 bases, and 11 bases stayed unmatched. The germline gives CDR1 MNHNS, CDR2 SASEGT.

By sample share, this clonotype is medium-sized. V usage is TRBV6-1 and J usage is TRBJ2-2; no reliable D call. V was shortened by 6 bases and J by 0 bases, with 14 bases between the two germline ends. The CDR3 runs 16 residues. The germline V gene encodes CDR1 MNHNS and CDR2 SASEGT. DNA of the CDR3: TGTGCCAGCAGCGATTGGGGTATATCGAACACCGGGGAGCTGTTTTTT. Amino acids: CASSDWGISNTGELFF.

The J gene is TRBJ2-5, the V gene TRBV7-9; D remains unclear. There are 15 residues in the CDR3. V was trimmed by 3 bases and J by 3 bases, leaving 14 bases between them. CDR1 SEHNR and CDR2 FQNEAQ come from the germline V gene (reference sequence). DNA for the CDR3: TGTGCCAGCAGCTTTCGACCCTTAAAGGAAGAGACCCAGTACTTC. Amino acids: CASSFRPLKEETQYF.

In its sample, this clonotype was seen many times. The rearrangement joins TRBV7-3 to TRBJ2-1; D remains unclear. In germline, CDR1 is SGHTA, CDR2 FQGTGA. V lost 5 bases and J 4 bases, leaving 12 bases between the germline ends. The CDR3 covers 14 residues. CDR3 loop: CASSAHDSYNEQFF. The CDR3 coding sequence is TGTGCCAGCAGCGCTCATGACTCTTACAATGAGCAGTTCTTC.

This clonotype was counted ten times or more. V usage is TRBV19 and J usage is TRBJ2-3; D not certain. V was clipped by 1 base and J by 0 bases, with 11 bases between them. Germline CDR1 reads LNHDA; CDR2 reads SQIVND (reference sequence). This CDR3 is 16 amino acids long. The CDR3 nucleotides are TGTGCCAGTAGTATAGCATCCGTTAGGAGCACAGATACGCAGTATTTT. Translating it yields CASSIASVRSTDTQYF.

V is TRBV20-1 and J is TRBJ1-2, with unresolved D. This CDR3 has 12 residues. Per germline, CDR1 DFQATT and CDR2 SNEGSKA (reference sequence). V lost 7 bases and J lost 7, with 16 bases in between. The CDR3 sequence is CSDEDGDCGYTF. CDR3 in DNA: TGCAGTGACGAGGACGGAGACTGTGGCTACACCTTC.

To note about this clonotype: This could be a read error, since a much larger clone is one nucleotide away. CDR3 coding DNA: TGCGCCAGGAGCCAAGTAGGGCTGCTCAATCAGCCCCAGCATTTT. Translating gives CARSQVGLLNQPQHF. The gene calls are TRBV4-1 and TRBJ1-5; D gene unclear. Germline CDR1 and CDR2: MGHRA and YSYEKL. The CDR3 totals 15 residues.

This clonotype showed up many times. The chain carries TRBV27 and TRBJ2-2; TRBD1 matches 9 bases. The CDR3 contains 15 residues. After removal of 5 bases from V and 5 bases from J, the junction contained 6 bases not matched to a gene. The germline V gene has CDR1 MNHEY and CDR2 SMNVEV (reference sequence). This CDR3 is CASSHGTGSTGELFF. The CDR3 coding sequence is TGTGCCAGCAGTCATGGGACAGGGAGTACCGGGGAGCTGTTTTTT.